The sequence of this T cell receptor (beta chain) was determined in a study of neurological immune-mediated disorders. The CDR3 spans 12 residues. Trimming stripped 10 bases from V and 1 base from J, with 10 bases between. CDR1 and CDR2 from the germline V gene are ENHRY and SYGVKD. This clonotype has ten or more counts. Noted time point: technical triplicate 2. Use was made of under 1.1 million CD4+ or CD8+ T cells in sorted libraries. Template-switch 5'RACE cDNA synthesis added a 10-nucleotide unique molecular identifier. TCRdb reprocessed the 5' RACE reads with MiXCR, giving one entry per CDR3 protein. The repertoire includes 25,000 to 35,000 distinct CDR3 sequences, 10% to 15% of them detected once, and more than 5% sits in the top ten.

The chain recombines TRBV10-3 with TRBJ2-5; D unclear. The sequencing sample was made of CD4+ T cells from blood. The TCR sequence derives from a female donor with HTLV-1-associated myelopathy (HAM/TSP). The CDR3 DNA is TGTGCCACCCGTGGGATCCAAGAGACCCAGTACTTC. It specifies CATRGIQETQYF.